One sample yielded the 16 T cell receptor beta chains listed below, sequenced in a study of T cell responses to AZD1222 COVID-19 vaccine. Clones were read by immunoSEQ multiplex PCR, and TCRdb kept only the in-frame ones, dropping some. The sample comprises about 83,000 clones, 80% to 95% of which are singletons, and 25% to 30% rests with the top ten. This sample comprised peripheral blood, obtained 28 days after the second AZD1222 dose. Every receptor here comes from an adult who received the AZD1222 COVID-19 vaccine.

The rearrangement links TRBV5-6 to TRBJ2-1; D is perhaps TRBD2 (6 bases). V dropped 8 bases and J dropped 0 bases, with 9 bases sitting between them. The germline V gene has CDR1 SGHDT and CDR2 YYEEEE. The CDR3 consists of 13 residues. The CDR3 protein is CASAGSSYNEQFF. CDR3 nucleotides: TGTGCCAGTGCCGGGAGCTCCTACAATGAGCAGTTCTTC.

The chain has TRBV19 and TRBJ1-2, with D uncertain. Trimming took off 6 bases at V and 8 bases at J, with 13 bases between the two ends. CDR3 length equals 12 residues. Germline V gene data show CDR1 as LNHDA and CDR2 as SQIVND (reference sequence). This chain's CDR3 is CASRLPYGGYTF. The CDR3 region has the DNA TGTGCCAGTAGACTACCGTACGGGGGCTACACCTTC.

The V and J genes are TRBV6-5 and TRBJ1-1; D is unclear. The CDR3 is 12 amino acids. CDR1 and CDR2 (germline): MNHEY, SVGAGI. Trimming cost V 7 bases and J 3 bases, with 9 bases left between them. The CDR3 reads CASIEGYTEAFF. DNA for the CDR3: TGTGCCAGCATCGAGGGATACACTGAAGCTTTCTTT.

The J gene is TRBJ1-3, the V gene TRBV7-8; D may be TRBD1 (5 bases). The V end was cut by 6 bases, the J end by 2 bases, with 14 bases between. Germline lookup yields CDR1 SGHVS and CDR2 FQNEAQ. CDR3 size: 15 residues. The DNA for the CDR3 is TGTGCCAGCAGAACAATAGGGGTGGCTGGAAACACCATATATTTT. Its translation: CASRTIGVAGNTIYF.

The J gene is TRBJ2-1, the V gene TRBV4-1, with 15 bases aligning to TRBD2. The CDR3 is 16 residues long. Germline V gene sequence: CDR1 MGHRA, CDR2 YSYEKL. Trimming removed 4 bases from V and 7 bases from J; junction bases left unmatched: 5. The CDR3 DNA is TGCGCCAGCAGCCGATGGGGGACTAGCGGGAGGAATGAGCAGTTCTTC. Translating gives CASSRWGTSGRNEQFF.

This chain links TRBV6-5 with TRBJ1-6; 11 nucleotides line up with TRBD1. V shed 7 bases and J 8 bases; nucleotides not matched to a gene: 4. Germline loops: CDR1 MNHEY, CDR2 SVGAGI. The CDR3 loop spans 14 amino acids. The CDR3 DNA reads as TGTGCCAGCATATGGGGACAGGGGGATTCACCCCTCCACTTT. Amino acids: CASIWGQGDSPLHF.

The chain has TRBV27 and TRBJ2-5, with D maybe TRBD1 (6 bases). Germline lookup yields CDR1 MNHEY and CDR2 SMNVEV (reference sequence). The length of the CDR3 is 16 residues. V lost 5 bases and J lost 4, with 20 bases in between. CDR3 sequence: CASSPHPRRGRETQYF. The CDR3, as DNA: TGTGCCAGCAGTCCCCACCCCCGCAGGGGAAGAGAGACCCAGTACTTC.

The rearrangement joins TRBV5-1 to TRBJ2-3, with 14 positions matching TRBD2. Germline CDR1 SGHRS, CDR2 YFSETQ. V was clipped by 5 bases and J by 5 bases; unmatched bases: 4. This CDR3 region has 15 residues. The CDR3, as DNA: TGCGCCAGCAGGCCCGGGACTAGCGGGAGAGATACGCAGTATTTT. It yields the protein CASRPGTSGRDTQYF.

This clone was seen a handful of times. This chain joins TRBV6-1 and TRBJ2-7; 8 bases agree with TRBD2. The CDR3 totals 14 residues. The germline V gene has CDR1 MNHNS and CDR2 SASEGT. The ends lost 3 bases at V and 3 bases at J; junction bases unmatched: 4. CDR3 bases: TGTGCCAGCAGTGACAGGGCGGGGGGCTACGAGCAGTACTTC. Its translation: CASSDRAGGYEQYF.

The rearrangement joins TRBV3-1 (or the pseudogene TRBV3-2) to TRBJ1-6; D is uncertain. The CDR3 contains 13 residues. Germline CDR1 is LGHDT and CDR2 is YNNKEL (reference sequence). This CDR3 is CAVGWDYNSPLHF. CDR3 sequence (DNA): TGTGCTGTTGGGTGGGACTATAATTCACCCCTCCACTTT.

The chain employs TRBV7-3 and TRBJ1-1; a weak D match, TRBD1 (5 bases). Germline CDR1 reads SGHTA; CDR2 reads FQGTGA. Trimming removed 0 bases from V and 8 bases from J, with 10 bases in between. The CDR3 contains 13 residues. This CDR3 reads CASSLTSTVEAFF. The CDR3 nucleotides are TGTGCCAGCAGCTTAACGTCGACAGTCGAAGCTTTCTTT.

The rearrangement uses TRBV6-6 and TRBJ2-3, with D possibly being TRBD1 or TRBD2 (5 bases each). Trimming removed 11 bases from V and 0 bases from J, with 12 bases in between. Germline loops: CDR1 MNHNY, CDR2 SVGAGI (reference sequence). This CDR3 is 13 amino acids long. CDR3 nucleotides: TGTGCCTTCAGGGACCCTAGCACAGATACGCAGTATTTT. Protein sequence: CAFRDPSTDTQYF.

This sequence joins TRBV6-4 and TRBJ1-2, with 10 bases matching TRBD1. The CDR3 is made up of 15 amino acids. The germline V gene encodes CDR1 MRHNA and CDR2 SNTAGT. V lost 5 bases to trimming and J lost 8 bases; unmatched junction nucleotides: 11. The DNA of the CDR3 is TGTGCCAGCAGTCCCCGGACAGGGGGAAATAGCGGCTACACCTTC. Translation gives CASSPRTGGNSGYTF.

This chain uses TRBV28 with TRBJ2-7, with 16 bases lining up with TRBD2. This CDR3 comprises 16 residues. Trimming cost V 8 bases and J 4 bases; bases outside gene matches: 8. The germline V gene encodes CDR1 MDHEN and CDR2 SYDVKM. The CDR3, as DNA: TGTGCCAGCGCCGGGACTAGCGGGAGGGCCCTTTACGAGCAGTACTTC. Translating it yields CASAGTSGRALYEQYF.

V is TRBV13 and J is TRBJ2-3; D is undetermined. The CDR3 consists of 14 residues. Germline CDR1 reads PRHDT; CDR2 reads FYEKMQ (reference sequence). V lost 0 bases and J lost 1, with 5 bases in between. In DNA, the CDR3 is TGTGCCAGCAGCTTAGGCCGGGGCACAGATACGCAGTATTTT. It specifies CASSLGRGTDTQYF. Full variable domain (remainder filled in from reference TRBV13 and TRBJ2-3): AAGVIQSPRHLIKEKRETATLKCYPIPRHDTVYWYQQGPGQDPQFLISFYEKMQSDKGSIPDRFSAQQFSDYHSELNMSSLELGDSALYFCASSLGRGTDTQYFGPGTRLTVL.

The chain joins TRBV18 to TRBJ1-1; perhaps TRBD1 as D (6 bases). V was shortened by 0 bases and J by 1 base, with 9 bases between the two germline ends. This CDR3 is built from 15 residues. Germline CDR1 is KGHSH and CDR2 is LQKENI. The CDR3 DNA is TGTGCCAGCTCACCACCCGGGACAAGGAACACTGAAGCTTTCTTT. Translating it yields CASSPPGTRNTEAFF. Supplemented by reference TRBV18 and TRBJ1-1, the full variable domain reads NAGVMQNPRHLVRRRGQEARLRCSPMKGHSHVYWYRQLPEEGLKFMVYLQKENIIDESGMPKERFSAEFPKEGPSILRIQQVVRGDSAAYFCASSPPGTRNTEAFFGQGTRLTVV.